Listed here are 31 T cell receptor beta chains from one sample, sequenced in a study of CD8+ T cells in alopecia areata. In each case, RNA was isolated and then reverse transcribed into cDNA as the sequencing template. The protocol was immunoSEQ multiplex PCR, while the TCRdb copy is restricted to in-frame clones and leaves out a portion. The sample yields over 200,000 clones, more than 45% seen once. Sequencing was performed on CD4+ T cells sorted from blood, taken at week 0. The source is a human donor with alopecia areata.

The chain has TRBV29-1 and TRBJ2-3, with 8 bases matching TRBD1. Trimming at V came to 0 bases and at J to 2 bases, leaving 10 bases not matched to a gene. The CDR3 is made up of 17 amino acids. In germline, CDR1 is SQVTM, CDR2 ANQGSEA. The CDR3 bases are TGCAGCGTTGAAGATCGGGCGGGGACAGGTCCCACAGATACGCAGTATTTT. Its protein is CSVEDRAGTGPTDTQYF.

CDR3 loop: CAWTPPGKGHSPLHF. As DNA, the CDR3 is TGTGCCTGGACCCCTCCAGGGAAAGGGCATTCACCCCTCCACTTT. The chain joins TRBV30 to TRBJ1-6; a weak D match, TRBD1 (5 bases). Germline values: CDR1 GTSNPN, CDR2 SVGIG (reference sequence). V was clipped by 4 bases and J by 8 bases, with 18 bases between them. The CDR3 has 15 amino acids.

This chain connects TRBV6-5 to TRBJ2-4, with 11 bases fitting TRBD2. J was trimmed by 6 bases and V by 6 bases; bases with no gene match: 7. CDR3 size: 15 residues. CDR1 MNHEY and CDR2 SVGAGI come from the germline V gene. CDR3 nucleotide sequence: TGTGCCAGCAGCCAGCTAGCGGGGGGTTTAAACATTCAGTACTTC. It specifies CASSQLAGGLNIQYF.

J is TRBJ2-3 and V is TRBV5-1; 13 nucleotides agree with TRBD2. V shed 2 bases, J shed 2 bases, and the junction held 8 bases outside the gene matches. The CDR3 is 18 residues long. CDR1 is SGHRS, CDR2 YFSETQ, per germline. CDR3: CASSFGTSGVRYTDTQYF. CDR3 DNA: TGCGCCAGCAGCTTCGGGACTAGCGGGGTGAGATACACAGATACGCAGTATTTT.

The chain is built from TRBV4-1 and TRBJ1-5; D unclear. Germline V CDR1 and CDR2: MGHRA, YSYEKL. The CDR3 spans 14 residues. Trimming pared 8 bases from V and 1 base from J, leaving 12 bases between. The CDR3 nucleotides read TGCGCCAGCCGGGCCCCTGGAAGCAATCAGCCCCAGCATTTT. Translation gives CASRAPGSNQPQHF.

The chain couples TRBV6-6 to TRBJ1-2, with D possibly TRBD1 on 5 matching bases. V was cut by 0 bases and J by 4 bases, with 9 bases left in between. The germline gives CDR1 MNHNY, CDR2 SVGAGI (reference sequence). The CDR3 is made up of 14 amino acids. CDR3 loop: CASSYSGGPYGYTF. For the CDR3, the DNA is TGTGCCAGCAGTTACTCGGGGGGTCCCTATGGCTACACCTTC.

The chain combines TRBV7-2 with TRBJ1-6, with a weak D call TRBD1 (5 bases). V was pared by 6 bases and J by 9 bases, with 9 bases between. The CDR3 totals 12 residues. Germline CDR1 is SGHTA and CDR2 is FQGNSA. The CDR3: CASRHRSSPLHF. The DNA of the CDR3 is TGTGCCAGCAGACACAGGTCTTCACCCCTCCACTTT.

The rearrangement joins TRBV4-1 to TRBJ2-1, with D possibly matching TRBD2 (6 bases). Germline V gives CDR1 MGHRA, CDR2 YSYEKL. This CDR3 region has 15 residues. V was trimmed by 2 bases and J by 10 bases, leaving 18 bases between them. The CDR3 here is CASSQPRTREKEQFF. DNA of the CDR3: TGCGCCAGCAGCCAACCCAGGACCCGGGAGAAGGAGCAGTTCTTC.

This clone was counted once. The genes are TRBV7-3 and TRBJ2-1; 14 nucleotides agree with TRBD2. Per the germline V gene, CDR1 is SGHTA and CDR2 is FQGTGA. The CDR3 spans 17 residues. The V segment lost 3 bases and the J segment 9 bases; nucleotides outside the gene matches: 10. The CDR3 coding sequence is TGTGCCAGCAGCTTGACCGGGACTAGCGGGAGTTTAAGTGAGCAGTTCTTC. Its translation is CASSLTGTSGSLSEQFF.

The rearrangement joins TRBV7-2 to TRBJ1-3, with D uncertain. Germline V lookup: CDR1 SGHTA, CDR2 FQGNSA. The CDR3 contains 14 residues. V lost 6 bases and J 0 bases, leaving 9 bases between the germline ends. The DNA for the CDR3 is TGTGCCAGCAGACTCAGGAGCTCTGGAAACACCATATATTTT. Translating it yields CASRLRSSGNTIYF.

DNA of the CDR3: TGTGCCAGCAGCCAGAGGGGCCGTAAAGGGACTGAAGCTTTCTTT. This codes for CASSQRGRKGTEAFF. V and J are TRBV2 and TRBJ1-1, with a possible D match to TRBD1 (5 bases). The germline V gene has CDR1 SNHLY and CDR2 FYNNEI. V dropped 6 bases and J dropped 5 bases, with 19 bases sitting between them. CDR3 length: 15 amino acids.

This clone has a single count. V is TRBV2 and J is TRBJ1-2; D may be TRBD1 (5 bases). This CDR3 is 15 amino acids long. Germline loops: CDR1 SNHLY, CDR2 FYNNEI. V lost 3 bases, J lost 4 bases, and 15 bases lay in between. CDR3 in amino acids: CASSDGSAGLYGYTF. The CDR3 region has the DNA TGTGCCAGCAGTGATGGGTCGGCAGGGCTCTATGGCTACACCTTC.

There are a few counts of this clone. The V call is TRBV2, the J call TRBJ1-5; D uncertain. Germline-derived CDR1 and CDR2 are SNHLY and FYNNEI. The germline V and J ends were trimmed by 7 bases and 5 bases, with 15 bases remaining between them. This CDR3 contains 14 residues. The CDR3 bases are TGTGCCAGCAACTCGCTAAGTCTCGATCAGCCCCAGCATTTT. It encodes CASNSLSLDQPQHF.

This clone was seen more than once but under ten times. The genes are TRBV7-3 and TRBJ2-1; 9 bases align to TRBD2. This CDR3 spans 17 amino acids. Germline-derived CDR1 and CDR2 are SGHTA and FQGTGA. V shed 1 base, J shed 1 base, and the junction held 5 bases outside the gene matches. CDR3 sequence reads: CASSLSGLAGSYNEQFF. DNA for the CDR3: TGTGCCAGCAGCTTAAGTGGGCTAGCGGGATCCTACAATGAGCAGTTCTTC.

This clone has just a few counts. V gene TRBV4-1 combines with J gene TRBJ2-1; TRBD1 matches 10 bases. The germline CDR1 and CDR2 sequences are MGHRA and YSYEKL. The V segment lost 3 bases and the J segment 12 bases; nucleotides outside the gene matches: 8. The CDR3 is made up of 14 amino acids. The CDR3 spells CASSHPTGGPGQFF. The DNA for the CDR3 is TGCGCCAGCAGCCACCCGACAGGGGGCCCTGGGCAGTTCTTC.

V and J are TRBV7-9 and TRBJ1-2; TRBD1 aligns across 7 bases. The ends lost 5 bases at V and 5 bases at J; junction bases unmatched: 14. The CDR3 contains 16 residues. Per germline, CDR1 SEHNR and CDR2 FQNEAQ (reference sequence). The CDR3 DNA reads TGTGCCAGCAGCCCGTCCTCGGGACAGCGCCTATATGGCTACACCTTC. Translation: CASSPSSGQRLYGYTF.

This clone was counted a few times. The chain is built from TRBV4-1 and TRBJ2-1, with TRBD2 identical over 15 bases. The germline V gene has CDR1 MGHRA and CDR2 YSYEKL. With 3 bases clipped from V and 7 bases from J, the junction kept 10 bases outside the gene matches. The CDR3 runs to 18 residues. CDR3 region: CASSHQPTGTSGGNEQFF. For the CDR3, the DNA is TGCGCCAGCAGCCACCAACCCACCGGGACTAGCGGGGGGAATGAGCAGTTCTTC.

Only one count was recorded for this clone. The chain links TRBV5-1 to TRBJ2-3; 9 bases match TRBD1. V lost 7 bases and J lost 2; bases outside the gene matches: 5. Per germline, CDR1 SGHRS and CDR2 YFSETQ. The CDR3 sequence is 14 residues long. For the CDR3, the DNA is TGCGCCAGCGCGGGACAGGGCGACACAGATACGCAGTATTTT. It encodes CASAGQGDTDTQYF.

CDR3 DNA: TGTGCCATCGGGACTAGCGGGCGCACTAGCACAGATACGCAGTATTTT. Encoded protein: CAIGTSGRTSTDTQYF. The chain couples TRBV10-3 to TRBJ2-3, with 12 bases lining up with TRBD2. CDR1 and CDR2 from the germline V gene are ENHRY and SYGVKD. The CDR3 has 16 residues. Germline trimming cut 8 bases from V and 0 bases from J; bases unmatched to any gene: 6.

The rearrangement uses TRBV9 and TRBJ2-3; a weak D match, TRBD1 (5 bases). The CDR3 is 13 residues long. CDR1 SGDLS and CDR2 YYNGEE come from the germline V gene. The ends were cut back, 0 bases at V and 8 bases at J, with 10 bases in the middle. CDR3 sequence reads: CASSVDQGSTQYF. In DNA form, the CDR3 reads TGTGCCAGCAGCGTAGATCAGGGAAGTACGCAGTATTTT.

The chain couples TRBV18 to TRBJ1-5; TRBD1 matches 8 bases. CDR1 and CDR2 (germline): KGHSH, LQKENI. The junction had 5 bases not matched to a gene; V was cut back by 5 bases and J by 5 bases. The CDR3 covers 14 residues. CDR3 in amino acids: CASSMQGADQPQHF. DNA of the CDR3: TGTGCCAGCTCAATGCAGGGGGCGGATCAGCCCCAGCATTTT.

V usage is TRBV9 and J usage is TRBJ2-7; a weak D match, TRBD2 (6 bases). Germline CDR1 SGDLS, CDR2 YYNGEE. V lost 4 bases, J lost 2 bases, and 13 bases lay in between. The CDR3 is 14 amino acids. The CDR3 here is CASSPSGQPYEQYF. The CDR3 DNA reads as TGTGCCAGCAGCCCCAGCGGGCAGCCCTACGAGCAGTACTTC. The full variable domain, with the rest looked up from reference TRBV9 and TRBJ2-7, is DSGVTQTPKHLITATGQRVTLRCSPRSGDLSVYWYQQSLDQGLQFLIQYYNGEERAKGNILERFSAQQFPDLHSELNLSSLELGDSALYFCASSPSGQPYEQYFGPGTRLTVT.

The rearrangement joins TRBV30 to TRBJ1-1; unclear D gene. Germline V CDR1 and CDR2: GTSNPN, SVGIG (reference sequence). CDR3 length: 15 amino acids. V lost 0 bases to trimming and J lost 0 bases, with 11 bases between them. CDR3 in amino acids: CAWSVDQLLNTEAFF. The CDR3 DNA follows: TGTGCCTGGAGTGTGGATCAGCTCTTGAACACTGAAGCTTTCTTT.

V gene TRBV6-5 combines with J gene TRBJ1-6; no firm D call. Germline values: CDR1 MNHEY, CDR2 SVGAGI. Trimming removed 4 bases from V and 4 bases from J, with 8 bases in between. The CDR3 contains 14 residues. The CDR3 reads CASSFGRYNSPLHF. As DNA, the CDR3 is TGTGCCAGCAGTTTCGGACGGTATAATTCACCCCTCCACTTT.

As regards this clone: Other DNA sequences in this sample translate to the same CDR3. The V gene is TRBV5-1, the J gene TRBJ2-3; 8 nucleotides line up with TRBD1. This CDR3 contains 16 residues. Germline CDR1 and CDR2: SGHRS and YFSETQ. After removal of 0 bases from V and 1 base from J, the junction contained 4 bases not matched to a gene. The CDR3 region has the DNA TGCGCCAGCAGCTTGGCAGTGACAGGGGGCACAGATACGCAGTATTTT. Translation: CASSLAVTGGTDTQYF.

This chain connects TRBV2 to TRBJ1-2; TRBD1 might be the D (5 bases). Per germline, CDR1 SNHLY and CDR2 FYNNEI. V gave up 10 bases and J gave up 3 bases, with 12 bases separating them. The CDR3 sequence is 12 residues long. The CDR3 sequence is CATDPGDYGYTF. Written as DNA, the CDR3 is TGTGCCACCGATCCGGGGGACTATGGCTACACCTTC.

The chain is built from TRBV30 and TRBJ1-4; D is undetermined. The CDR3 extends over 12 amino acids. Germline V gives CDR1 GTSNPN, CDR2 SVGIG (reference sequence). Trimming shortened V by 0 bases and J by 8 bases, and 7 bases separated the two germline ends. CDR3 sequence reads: CAWSVQREKLFF. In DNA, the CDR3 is TGTGCCTGGAGTGTACAGAGGGAAAAACTGTTTTTT.

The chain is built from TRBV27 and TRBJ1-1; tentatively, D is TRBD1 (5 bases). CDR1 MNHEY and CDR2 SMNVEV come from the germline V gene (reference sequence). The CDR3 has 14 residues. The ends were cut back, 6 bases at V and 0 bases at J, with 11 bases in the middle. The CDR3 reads CASRPGTVNTEAFF. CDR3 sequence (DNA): TGTGCCAGCAGACCCGGGACGGTGAACACTGAAGCTTTCTTT.

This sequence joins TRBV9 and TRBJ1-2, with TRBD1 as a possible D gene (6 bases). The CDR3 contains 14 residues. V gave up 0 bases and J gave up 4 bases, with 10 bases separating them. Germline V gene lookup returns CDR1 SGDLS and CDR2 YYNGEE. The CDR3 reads CASSVGDRTYGYTF. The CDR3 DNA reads TGTGCCAGCAGCGTAGGAGACAGGACCTATGGCTACACCTTC.

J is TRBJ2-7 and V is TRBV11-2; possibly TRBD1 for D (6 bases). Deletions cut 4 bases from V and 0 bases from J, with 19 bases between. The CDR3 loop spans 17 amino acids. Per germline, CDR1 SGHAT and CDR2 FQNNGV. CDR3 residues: CASSYESGTTSSYEQYF. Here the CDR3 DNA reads TGTGCCAGCAGCTATGAATCCGGGACAACGAGCTCCTACGAGCAGTACTTC.

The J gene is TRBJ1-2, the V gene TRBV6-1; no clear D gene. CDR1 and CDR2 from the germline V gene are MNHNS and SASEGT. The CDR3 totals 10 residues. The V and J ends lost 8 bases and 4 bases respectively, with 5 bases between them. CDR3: CASFFYGYTF. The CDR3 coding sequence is TGTGCCAGCTTCTTCTATGGCTACACCTTC.